This entry concerns a single TCR beta chain. No antigen is known for it. These data belong to a study of blood T cells in healthy people across ages. The study, taken as a whole, reports: Roughly linear declines in TCR beta diversity per million T cells occurred with age. The long-lived group displayed more naive CD4+ cells, plus higher diversity, than the aged donors did.

Donation came from healthy Caucasian individuals in Russia who were aged 6 to 90. Donors gave around 9.3 milliliters of peripheral blood apiece. CDR1 MNHNY and CDR2 SVGAGI come from the germline V gene (reference sequence). The CDR3 has 16 residues. Deletions cut 5 bases from V and 2 bases from J, with 16 bases between. A J-beta primer mix and a sample-barcoded 5' primer were used in a second PCR of about 7 to 12 cycles. A single record per CDR3 protein comes from TCRdb applying MiXCR to the 5' RACE reads. The data hold roughly 900,000 distinct CDR3 sequences, with around 48% observed a single time. This sequence joins TRBV6-6 and TRBJ2-1; D remains ambiguous. This TCR was recovered from a man younger than 45 in good health. The source material was blood. This CDR3 reads CASSPWEGLTYNEQFF. CDR3 coding DNA: TGTGCCAGCAGTCCCTGGGAAGGGTTGACCTACAATGAGCAGTTCTTC.